This is a list of T cell receptor beta chains from one sample in a study of Ad26.COV2.S vaccination and SARS-CoV-2 variants. Using immunoSEQ multiplex PCR, the repertoire was profiled, and TCRdb retains in-frame clones only, with some absent. The sample shows around 240,000 clones, approximately 90% of them seen only once. Sequencing used peripheral blood, obtained in a trial of Ad26.COV2.S vaccine versus placebo. The receptors shown here come from a person between 18 and 60 years old who received the Ad26.COV2.S COVID-19 vaccine or a placebo. CDR3s include the opening cysteine and the closing phenylalanine or tryptophan. The D gene is left open where the match is weak. The size field is filled for only some rows; it gives once, few, many or a size class.

J | size | D | V | CDR3
TRBJ2-4 | . | TRBD1 | TRBV24-1 | CATGWAGQGPTGPKNIQYF
TRBJ1-2 | once | . | TRBV7-2 | CASSSLPLSHGYTF
TRBJ2-1 | . | . | TRBV30 | CAWSWDFNEQFF
TRBJ2-7 | . | TRBD1 | TRBV11-1 | CASSLPGQSYEQYF
TRBJ2-7 | . | TRBD2 | TRBV9 | CASSNGASGAYEQYF
TRBJ1-2 | . | TRBD1 | TRBV2 | CASSPQGARGYTF
TRBJ1-2 | . | TRBD1 | TRBV11-2 | CASSLGTGGLYGYTF
TRBJ1-5 | once | . | TRBV5-1 | CASSKDGNNQPQHF
TRBJ2-2 | . | . | TRBV7-8 | CASTTEGWDTGELFF
TRBJ1-5 | . | TRBD1 | TRBV5-1 | CASSWGTGNQPQHF
TRBJ2-1 | . | TRBD1 | TRBV28 | CASRQEKFSRDRMHEQFF
TRBJ1-3 | . | . | TRBV5-4 | CASSLEVGQFSGNTIYF
TRBJ2-2 | . | TRBD2 | TRBV11-3 | CASSAGGANTGELFF
TRBJ2-3 | once | . | TRBV3-1/TRBV3-2 | CASRCRGRPTDTQYF
TRBJ1-1 | . | TRBD1 | TRBV28 | CASSLSQGVTEAFF
TRBJ1-1 | . | . | TRBV6-2/TRBV6-3 | CASSYGRTEAFF
TRBJ2-7 | . | TRBD2 | TRBV6-5 | CASSYAGGPDEQYF
TRBJ2-1 | . | TRBD2 | TRBV24-1 | CATSDRGLAGLGNEQFF
TRBJ2-5 | . | TRBD1 | TRBV10-3 | CAISAGQGAIQETQYF
TRBJ1-2 | . | TRBD1 | TRBV9 | CASSVYQGGNGYTF
TRBJ1-1 | once | . | TRBV4-1 | CASSQVRGTEAFF
TRBJ1-1 | . | . | TRBV30 | CAWARHEAFF
TRBJ2-5 | . | TRBD1 | TRBV7-7 | CASSVMSDRVETQYF
TRBJ1-4 | . | . | TRBV28 | CASSYQGYEKLFF
TRBJ1-1 | . | TRBD1 | TRBV3-1/TRBV3-2 | CASSQGTGMNTEAFF
TRBJ2-7 | . | TRBD2 | TRBV7-8 | CASSLDVTSGRSGEQYF
TRBJ2-7 | . | . | TRBV20-1 | CSAKFYEQYF
TRBJ2-7 | once | . | TRBV6-2/TRBV6-3 | CASSYTGGGPYEQYF
TRBJ2-7 | . | . | TRBV6-6 | CASSYNRVGEQYF
TRBJ1-2 | . | . | TRBV6-5 | CASIYYTGTNYGYTF
TRBJ2-4 | . | . | TRBV7-2 | CASSSGPKNIQYF
TRBJ2-3 | . | TRBD1 | TRBV19 | CASSPTGGDSTDTQYF
TRBJ1-6 | once | . | TRBV25-1 | CASTSLGGANSPLHF
TRBJ1-2 | . | . | TRBV28 | CASGYYGYTF
TRBJ2-2 | . | TRBD2 | TRBV5-1 | CASSVIAGSSGELFF
TRBJ2-5 | . | TRBD2 | TRBV4-1 | CASSQDEATSDETQYF
TRBJ1-4 | . | . | TRBV3-1/TRBV3-2 | CASSQLAWGGTLNEKLFF
TRBJ2-1 | once | TRBD2 | TRBV5-1 | CASSLGGASGGILVDEQFF
TRBJ1-6 | . | . | TRBV9 | CASSVSPDSNSPLHF
TRBJ1-2 | . | . | TRBV6-1 | CASSEVGGGSGYTF
TRBJ1-5 | . | . | TRBV19 | CASSNPQGAGGQPQHF
TRBJ2-1 | . | . | TRBV7-9 | CASRPGVPHNEQFF
TRBJ1-2 | . | . | TRBV4-3 | CASSQGAQPSYGYTF
TRBJ1-4 | . | . | TRBV10-3 | CAISKGVNEKLFF
TRBJ2-1 | many | . | TRBV6-4 | CASSGGSSYNEQFF
TRBJ1-2 | . | TRBD1 | TRBV28 | CASSLVGAGGTNVYGYTF
TRBJ1-1 | . | . | TRBV18 | CASSPTSSHTEAFF
TRBJ1-2 | . | . | TRBV19 | CASSIKGGDGYTF
TRBJ2-2 | . | . | TRBV12-3/TRBV12-4 | CASSPDPTGELFF
TRBJ1-1 | . | . | TRBV3-1/TRBV3-2 | CASSPGGGLRTEAFF
TRBJ2-7 | once | . | TRBV6-5 | CASPPGAGIDGEQYF